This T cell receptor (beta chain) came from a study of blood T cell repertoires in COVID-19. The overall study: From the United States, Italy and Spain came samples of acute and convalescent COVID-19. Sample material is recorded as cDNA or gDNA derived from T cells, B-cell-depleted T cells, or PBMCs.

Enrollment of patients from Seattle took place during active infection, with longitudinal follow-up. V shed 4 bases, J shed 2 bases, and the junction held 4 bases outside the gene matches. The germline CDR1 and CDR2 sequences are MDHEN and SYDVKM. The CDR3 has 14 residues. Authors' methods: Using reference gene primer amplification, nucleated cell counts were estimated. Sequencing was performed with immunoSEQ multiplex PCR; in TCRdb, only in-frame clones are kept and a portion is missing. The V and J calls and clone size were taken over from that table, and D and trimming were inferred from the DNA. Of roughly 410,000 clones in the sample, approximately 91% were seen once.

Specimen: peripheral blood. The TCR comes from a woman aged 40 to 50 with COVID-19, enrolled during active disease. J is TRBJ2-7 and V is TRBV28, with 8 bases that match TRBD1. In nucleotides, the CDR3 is TGTGCCAGCAGTTCGGGGACAGGCCCCTACGAGCAGTACTTC. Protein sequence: CASSSGTGPYEQYF.